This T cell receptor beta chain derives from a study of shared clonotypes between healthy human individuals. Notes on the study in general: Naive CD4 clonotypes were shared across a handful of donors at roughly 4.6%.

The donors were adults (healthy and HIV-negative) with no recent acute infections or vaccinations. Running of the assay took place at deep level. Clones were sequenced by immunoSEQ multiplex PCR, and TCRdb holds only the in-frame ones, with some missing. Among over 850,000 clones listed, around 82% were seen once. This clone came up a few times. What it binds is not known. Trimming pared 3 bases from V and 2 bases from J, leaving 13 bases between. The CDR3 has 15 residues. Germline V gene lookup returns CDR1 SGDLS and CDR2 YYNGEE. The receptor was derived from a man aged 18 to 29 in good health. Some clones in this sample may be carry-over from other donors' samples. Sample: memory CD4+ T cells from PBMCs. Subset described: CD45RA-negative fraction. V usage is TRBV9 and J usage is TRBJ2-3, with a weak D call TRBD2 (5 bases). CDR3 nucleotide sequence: TGTGCCAGCAGCGCGCGGACGGGGATCACAGATACGCAGTATTTT. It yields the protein CASSARTGITDTQYF.